The 27 T cell receptor beta chains given below trace back to one sample, sequenced in a study of T-cell memory formation after mild COVID-19. MiXCR, applied by TCRdb to the 5' RACE reads, yields one record per CDR3 protein. The profile shows some 210,000 distinct CDR3 sequences, 18% of them singletons. Sequenced sample: PBMCs or a T cell subset sorted from them (not recorded which). The receptors come from an adult woman who had mild COVID-19 (a few samples of this study predate the infection). Cell type and time point are not known.

The sample holds a few counts of this clonotype. The junction shows a germline mismatch at one end, possibly a read error. The chain is built from TRBV7-9 and TRBJ2-1; 10 bases are a match to TRBD2. Per the germline V gene, CDR1 is SEHNR and CDR2 is FQNEAQ (reference sequence). The CDR3 contains 14 residues. CDR3 sequence: CASCLAGGSNEQFF. CDR3 coding DNA: TGTGCCAGCTGCTTAGCGGGAGGTAGCAATGAGCAGTTCTTC.

The rearrangement links TRBV7-9 to TRBJ2-6, with D perhaps matching TRBD2 (5 bases). Trimming pared 10 bases from V and 0 bases from J, leaving 10 bases between. The CDR3 totals 14 residues. From germline, CDR1 is SEHNR and CDR2 FQNEAQ (reference sequence). The CDR3 loop reads CANDGISGANVLTF. For the CDR3, the DNA is TGTGCCAACGACGGGATCTCTGGGGCCAACGTCCTGACTTTC.

This clonotype was counted only a few times. The chain recombines TRBV4-1 with TRBJ2-2, with 16 bases identical to TRBD2. This CDR3 is built from 17 residues. CDR1 is MGHRA, CDR2 YSYEKL, per germline. With V trimmed by 4 bases and J by 5 bases, 4 bases remained unmatched. DNA of the CDR3: TGCGCCAGCAGCCGGGGGACTAGCGGGAGGGGAACCGGGGAGCTGTTTTTT. The encoded protein is CASSRGTSGRGTGELFF.

In its sample, this clonotype was seen a few times. The chain employs TRBV12-3 or TRBV12-4 and TRBJ1-2, with a weak D call TRBD1 (5 bases). The V and J ends lost 3 bases and 3 bases respectively, with 8 bases between them. This CDR3 is built from 13 residues. The CDR3 is CASSLGLYYGYTF. The CDR3 nucleotides read TGTGCCAGCAGTTTGGGACTTTACTATGGCTACACCTTC.

This chain joins TRBV7-9 and TRBJ1-1; D is unclear. CDR1 SEHNR and CDR2 FQNEAQ come from the germline V gene (reference sequence). This CDR3 spans 11 amino acids. Trimming shortened V by 5 bases and J by 10 bases, and 11 bases separated the two germline ends. DNA for the CDR3: TGTGCCAGCAGCGTTCAGACGGGAGCTTTCTTT. Its translation: CASSVQTGAFF.

The J gene is TRBJ1-2, the V gene TRBV4-1, with a possible D match to TRBD1 (5 bases). Germline V CDR1 and CDR2: MGHRA, YSYEKL. The V gene lost 0 bases and the J gene lost 5 bases, with 13 bases spanning the gap. The CDR3 runs 15 residues. Here the CDR3 DNA reads TGCGCCAGCAGCCAAGAGGGGCAGGGTCGTTATGGCTACACCTTC. This sequence encodes CASSQEGQGRYGYTF.

The chain joins TRBV5-1 to TRBJ2-3; 8 nucleotides agree with TRBD2. J lost 0 bases, V lost 4 bases, and 4 bases had no gene match. CDR3 length: 15 amino acids. The germline V gene encodes CDR1 SGHRS and CDR2 YFSETQ. CDR3 residues: CASSPSGRSTDTQYF. The CDR3 DNA is TGCGCCAGCAGCCCTAGCGGGCGTAGCACAGATACGCAGTATTTT.

This chain joins TRBV20-1 and TRBJ2-1; D is undetermined. Trimming cost V 3 bases and J 6 bases, with 9 bases left between them. The CDR3 covers 12 residues. The germline gives CDR1 DFQATT, CDR2 SNEGSKA (reference sequence). CDR3 in DNA: TGCAGTGCTAGTCGTGGCGTCAATGAGCAGTTCTTC. Encoded protein: CSASRGVNEQFF.

This rearrangement joins TRBV20-1 to TRBJ1-2; TRBD1 agrees at 9 bases. Germline V gene sequence: CDR1 DFQATT, CDR2 SNEGSKA (reference sequence). The CDR3 contains 15 residues. Trimming cost V 0 bases and J 5 bases; bases outside gene matches: 7. CDR3 in DNA: TGCAGTGCTAGAGATTCCCCGGGACAGGGATATGGCTACACCTTC. It specifies CSARDSPGQGYGYTF.

V gene TRBV6-2 or TRBV6-3 combines with J gene TRBJ2-6, with 9 bases that match TRBD1. V lost 5 bases to trimming and J lost 3 bases; unmatched junction nucleotides: 11. This CDR3 is built from 18 residues. Germline CDR1 reads MNHEY; CDR2 reads SVGEGT. The CDR3 sequence is CASSTPGQGFGGANVLTF. For the CDR3, the DNA is TGTGCCAGCAGTACGCCGGGACAGGGTTTCGGTGGGGCCAACGTCCTGACTTTC.

The chain recombines TRBV5-1 with TRBJ2-7; 11 bases map to TRBD2. Per the germline V gene, CDR1 is SGHRS and CDR2 is YFSETQ. This CDR3 spans 15 amino acids. Trimming took 5 bases from V and 7 from J; bases not matched to a gene: 11. CDR3 amino acids: CASRTSGGNEREQYF. In DNA form, the CDR3 reads TGCGCCAGCAGAACTAGCGGGGGTAATGAGAGGGAGCAGTACTTC. Together with reference TRBV5-1 and TRBJ2-7, the CDR3 gives the full variable domain: KAGVTQTPRYLIKTRGQQVTLSCSPISGHRSVSWYQQTPGQGLQFLFEYFSETQRNKGNFPGRFSGRQFSNSRSEMNVSTLELGDSALYLCASRTSGGNEREQYFGPGTRLTVT.

The chain recombines TRBV12-3 or TRBV12-4 with TRBJ2-1, with D possibly TRBD2 on 5 matching bases. The CDR3 totals 12 residues. V was clipped by 5 bases and J by 10 bases, with 12 bases between them. CDR3 nucleotide sequence: TGTGCCAGCAGTCCCCGCCCGGGGGAGCAGTTCTTC. It specifies CASSPRPGEQFF.

There are a few counts of this clonotype. This chain connects TRBV5-1 to TRBJ2-2; 8 bases are shared with TRBD2. CDR3 size: 19 residues. Unmatched junction bases numbered 16, after V lost 1 base and J lost 5 bases. Germline values: CDR1 SGHRS, CDR2 YFSETQ. CDR3 loop: CASSLFTSGPRLGTGELFF. The CDR3 nucleotides are TGCGCCAGCAGCTTGTTTACTAGCGGTCCACGTTTGGGAACCGGGGAGCTGTTTTTT.

This clonotype turned up a few times. The chain joins TRBV20-1 to TRBJ2-7; possible D gene TRBD2, 6 bases. Deletions cut 5 bases from V and 4 bases from J, with 21 bases between. The CDR3 contains 15 residues. Per the germline V gene, CDR1 is DFQATT and CDR2 is SNEGSKA (reference sequence). CDR3 nucleotides: TGCAGTGCTCCAATGGGGGGAAGCGGTGGTTACGAGCAGTACTTC. Translated, it gives CSAPMGGSGGYEQYF.

The sample holds a few counts of this clonotype. The DNA for the CDR3 is TGTGCCAGCAGCCTAGCGGGGGGCCGCCAAGAGACCCAGTACTTC. Protein sequence: CASSLAGGRQETQYF. This chain links TRBV5-6 with TRBJ2-5; TRBD2 agrees at 11 bases. After removal of 4 bases from V and 1 base from J, the junction contained 3 bases not matched to a gene. The germline V gene has CDR1 SGHDT and CDR2 YYEEEE. This CDR3 has 15 residues.

This clonotype was observed at least ten times. The chain has TRBV12-3 or TRBV12-4 and TRBJ2-1, with D maybe TRBD1 (6 bases). There are 14 residues in the CDR3. V shed 5 bases and J shed 7 bases, with 15 bases lying between them. In nucleotides, the CDR3 is TGTGCCAGCAGTCCCTGGACAGCTACTAATGAGCAGTTCTTC. Translation gives CASSPWTATNEQFF.

In its sample, this clonotype was seen a few times. The chain recombines TRBV5-1 with TRBJ2-3, with 13 bases lining up with TRBD2. Germline V gives CDR1 SGHRS, CDR2 YFSETQ. After removal of 4 bases from V and 4 bases from J, the junction contained 6 bases not matched to a gene. There are 16 residues in the CDR3. CDR3 in DNA: TGCGCCAGCAGCAGAGGACTAGCGGGAGAAGCAGATACGCAGTATTTT. Protein: CASSRGLAGEADTQYF.

The chain's CDR3 is CASSSTNTNTGELFF. CDR3 in DNA: TGTGCCAGCAGTTCTACGAACACGAACACCGGGGAGCTGTTTTTT. This chain links TRBV27 with TRBJ2-2; D gene unclear. The CDR3 runs to 15 residues. Trimming shortened V by 4 bases and J by 0 bases, and 9 bases separated the two germline ends. Germline CDR1 and CDR2: MNHEY and SMNVEV (reference sequence).

This chain uses TRBV7-9 with TRBJ1-1, with D unclear. The V end lost 5 bases, the J end lost 3 bases, and 10 bases lay between the germline ends. The CDR3 is 13 residues long. Germline values: CDR1 SEHNR, CDR2 FQNEAQ (reference sequence). The CDR3: CASSPTADTEAFF. The CDR3 nucleotides read TGTGCCAGCAGCCCAACGGCAGACACTGAAGCTTTCTTT.

This clonotype was recorded a few times. The J gene is TRBJ1-2, the V gene TRBV5-1, with D hard to call. V lost 6 bases and J 6 bases, leaving 15 bases between the germline ends. The CDR3 runs to 13 residues. From germline, CDR1 is SGHRS and CDR2 YFSETQ. CDR3 amino acids: CASKVDSADGYTF. In DNA, the CDR3 is TGCGCCAGCAAGGTGGACTCAGCTGATGGCTACACCTTC.

The V and J genes are TRBV7-3 and TRBJ2-7; D uncertain. From germline, CDR1 is SGHTA and CDR2 FQGTGA. Between the trimmed V and J ends, which lost 5 bases and 4 bases, there was a span of 12 bases. The CDR3 loop spans 13 amino acids. CDR3 residues: CASSLEANYEQYF. The CDR3 DNA reads TGTGCCAGCAGCCTCGAGGCAAATTACGAGCAGTACTTC.

This chain connects TRBV9 to TRBJ1-4, with D unresolved. V gave up 1 base and J gave up 3 bases, with 10 bases separating them. CDR1 SGDLS and CDR2 YYNGEE come from the germline V gene. CDR3 size: 15 residues. This CDR3 is CASSVLDQSNEKLFF. Here the CDR3 DNA reads TGTGCCAGCAGCGTACTGGATCAGTCTAATGAAAAACTGTTTTTT.

This clonotype was seen a handful of times. The chain carries TRBV11-3 and TRBJ2-2; D is possibly TRBD2 (5 bases). Trimming stripped 1 base from V and 6 bases from J, with 6 bases between. Germline CDR1 and CDR2: SGHNT and YENEEA. CDR3 length equals 13 residues. This CDR3 reads CASSLGTPGELFF. The CDR3 nucleotides are TGTGCCAGCAGCTTAGGGACTCCCGGGGAGCTGTTTTTT.

The V call is TRBV12-3 or TRBV12-4, the J call TRBJ2-5; 8 nucleotides match TRBD2. This CDR3 spans 14 amino acids. Trimming took 5 bases from V and 0 from J; bases not matched to a gene: 2. CDR3 region: CASSPGGDQETQYF. In DNA form, the CDR3 reads TGTGCCAGCAGTCCGGGGGGGGACCAAGAGACCCAGTACTTC.

This rearrangement joins TRBV7-3 to TRBJ2-5; 8 bases align to TRBD1. The CDR3 runs 14 residues. The V and J ends lost 5 bases and 6 bases, in that order; junction bases with no gene match: 8. Looked up from germline, CDR1 is SGHTA and CDR2 is FQGTGA. The CDR3 coding sequence is TGTGCCAGCAGCGATCCCGGACAGGGCAAGACCCAGTACTTC. It codes for CASSDPGQGKTQYF.

This clonotype was seen ten or more times. The chain uses TRBV12-3 or TRBV12-4 and TRBJ1-1; D possibly corresponds to TRBD1 (5 bases). This CDR3 has 15 residues. V was cut by 5 bases and J by 4 bases, with 17 bases left in between. Here the CDR3 DNA reads TGTGCCAGCAGTATGATGACAGAACGGGTCACTGAAGCTTTCTTT. Its protein product is CASSMMTERVTEAFF.

In this sample, this clonotype turned up a few times. The chain joins TRBV11-1 to TRBJ1-1; D is ambiguous. Between the trimmed V and J ends, which lost 1 base and 0 bases, there was a span of 9 bases. Germline V gene lookup returns CDR1 SGHAT and CDR2 FQDESV (reference sequence). The CDR3 has 15 residues. The CDR3 DNA reads TGTGCCAGCAGCTTAGACGGGCGGATGAACACTGAAGCTTTCTTT. Encoded protein: CASSLDGRMNTEAFF.